The rows below give T cell receptor beta chains drawn from one sample of a study of blood T cells in healthy people across ages. TCRdb re-called the 5' RACE reads with MiXCR, one entry per CDR3 protein. Seen here are over a million distinct CDR3 sequences, around 42% observed once, and the top ten hold 7.9%. Sequenced sample: blood. The receptors originated from a woman in her late teens or twenties in good health. Each CDR3 is given with its conserved first and last residue. The order of the fields is clone size, V gene, J gene, CDR3 protein. The listing skips clone size in some rows; elsewhere it reads once, few, many or a size class.

NA	TRBV4-1	TRBJ2-5	CASSQDEGRETQYF
few	TRBV29-1	TRBJ2-5	CSLGLGAHEQYF
NA	TRBV20-1	TRBJ2-1	CSASGTSGSCEQFF
NA	TRBV3-1	TRBJ2-5	CASSQAPRGDKETQYF
few	TRBV11-3	TRBJ2-1	CASSLSVGVTQFF
NA	TRBV10-3	TRBJ2-5	CATTGPTQETRYF
NA	TRBV12-3/TRBV12-4	TRBJ2-7	CTSSPYSYEQYF
NA	TRBV3-1	TRBJ2-5	CASSQEWRGEGETQYF
NA	TRBV27	TRBJ2-1	CASSPKGWNEQFF
few	TRBV11-2	TRBJ2-1	CASSLSRIGNEQFF
few	TRBV13	TRBJ2-1	CASSAAGGTLSYNEQFF
NA	TRBV27	TRBJ2-5	CASRRDRTLAEQYF
few	TRBV7-8	TRBJ2-7	CASSPISGVGYEQYF
few	TRBV7-9	TRBJ2-7	CASSSQDLTGEQYF
NA	TRBV6-5	TRBJ2-1	CASSYYPSGRGYNEQFF
NA	TRBV5-1	TRBJ2-7	CASSLENRGFYEQYF
many	TRBV20-1	TRBJ2-1	CSARDWSGANNEQFF
few	TRBV5-1	TRBJ2-5	CASTWRGLPRETQYF
NA	TRBV20-1	NA	CRAVRSSEQYF
NA	TRBV4-1	TRBJ2-7	CASSQGLAVVPGNEQYF
NA	TRBV10-3	TRBJ2-7	CAISDWTGGSYEQYF
NA	TRBV3-1	TRBJ2-6	CASSPFTGQGVSGANVLTF
once	TRBV24-1	TRBJ2-1	CATSDRTGNSYNEQFF
NA	TRBV3-1	TRBJ2-4	CASSQSGTSTLAKNIQYF
NA	TRBV7-2	TRBJ2-1	CASSLASTTYNEQFF
few	TRBV7-2	TRBJ2-3	CASSHLAGGIADTQYF
NA	TRBV12-3/TRBV12-4	TRBJ2-1	CASTKRASGGALRLFF
NA	TRBV12-3/TRBV12-4	TRBJ1-1	CASGGKGRAFF
NA	TRBV7-9	TRBJ2-2	CASSLARRTGGTGELFF
NA	TRBV21-1	TRBJ1-2	CASSRGGLVGYTF
NA	TRBV6-5	TRBJ1-1	CASRLSVGEAFF
few	TRBV9	TRBJ2-3	CASSVGDEGGMSTDTQYF
NA	TRBV5-1	TRBJ2-2	CASATANTGELFF
NA	TRBV5-1	TRBJ2-3	CASSARPGEDTQYF
NA	TRBV15	NA	CATSRTATYEQYF
NA	TRBV29-1	TRBJ1-2	CSVEDRSYPNYGYTF
NA	TRBV7-2	TRBJ2-3	CASSIAGTVADTQYF
NA	TRBV18	TRBJ2-3	CASSFIAGVEDTQYF
few	TRBV3-1	TRBJ1-5	CASTWDEAHVSNQPQHF
NA	TRBV6-5	NA	CASSYSTEPVTYEQYF